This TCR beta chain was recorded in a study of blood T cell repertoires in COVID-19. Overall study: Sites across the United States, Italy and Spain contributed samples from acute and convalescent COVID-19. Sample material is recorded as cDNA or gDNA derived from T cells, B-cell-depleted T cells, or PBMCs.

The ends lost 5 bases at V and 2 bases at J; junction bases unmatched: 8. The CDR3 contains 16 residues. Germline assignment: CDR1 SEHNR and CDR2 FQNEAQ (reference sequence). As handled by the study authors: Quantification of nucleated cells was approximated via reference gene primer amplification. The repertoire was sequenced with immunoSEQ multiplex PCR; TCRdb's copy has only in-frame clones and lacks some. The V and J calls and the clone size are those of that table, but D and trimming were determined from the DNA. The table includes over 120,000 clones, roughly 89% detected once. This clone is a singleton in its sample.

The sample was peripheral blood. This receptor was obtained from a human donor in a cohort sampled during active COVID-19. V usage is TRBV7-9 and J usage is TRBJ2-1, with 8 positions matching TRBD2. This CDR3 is CASSPSAGGPYNEQFF. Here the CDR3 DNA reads TGTGCCAGCAGCCCAAGCGCGGGGGGCCCCTACAATGAGCAGTTCTTC.